This TCR beta chain is from a study of cytomegalovirus exposure and HLA in healthy donors. Study-level information: It was reported in a later analysis that the 90 to 150 validation repertoires used the same platform as the approximately 600 first-cohort repertoires. Study-level findings and limits: It was reported that the classifier diagnosed cytomegalovirus status with high specificity and sensitivity in both the original and validation cohorts. Rarity marked most TCR sequences, yet some public TCRs occurred in many donors. The authors listed approximately 160 TCR beta chains as cytomegalovirus-associated.

The CDR3 consists of 14 residues. V was trimmed by 1 base and J by 4 bases, leaving 10 bases between them. Germline V lookup: CDR1 SGHTA, CDR2 FQGNSA. As for this clone: Its antigen is as yet unknown.

The assay was immunoSEQ multiplex PCR, and TCRdb's table has in-frame clones only and misses some. Among about 98,000 clones, approximately 88% were seen once, and the ten largest hold 3.9%. The chain employs TRBV7-2 and TRBJ2-5; possibly TRBD2 for D (6 bases). Sample: PBMCs. The sequence was obtained from a woman in her 30s in good health and CMV-seronegative. This CDR3 is CASSLGFGGETQYF. CDR3 nucleotide sequence: TGTGCCAGCAGCTTAGGGTTCGGGGGAGAGACCCAGTACTTC. Filled out from reference TRBV7-2 and TRBJ2-5, the complete variable domain reads GAGVSQSPSNKVTEKGKDVELRCDPISGHTALYWYRQSLGQGLEFLIYFQGNSAPDKSGLPSDRFSAERTGGSVSTLTIQRTQQEDSAVYLCASSLGFGGETQYFGPGTRLLVL.